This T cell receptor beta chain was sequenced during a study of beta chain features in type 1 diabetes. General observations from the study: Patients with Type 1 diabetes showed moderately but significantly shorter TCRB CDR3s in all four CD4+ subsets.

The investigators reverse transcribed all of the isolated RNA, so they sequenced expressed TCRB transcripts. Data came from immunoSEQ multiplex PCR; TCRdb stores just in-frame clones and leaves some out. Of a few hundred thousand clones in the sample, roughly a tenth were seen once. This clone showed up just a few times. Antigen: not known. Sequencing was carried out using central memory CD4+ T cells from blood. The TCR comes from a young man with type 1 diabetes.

The CDR3 region has the DNA TGTGCCAGCAGCAAAAGTGGACAGTCCCTCTACGAGCAGTACTTC. Its protein product is CASSKSGQSLYEQYF. V usage is TRBV2 and J usage is TRBJ2-7; the D gene is possibly TRBD1 (6 bases). V gave up 6 bases and J gave up 3 bases, with 18 bases separating them. The CDR3 covers 15 residues. The germline CDR1 and CDR2 sequences are SNHLY and FYNNEI.